A single sample is the source of the 7 T cell receptor beta chains below, sequenced in a study of blood T cell repertoires in COVID-19. TCRdb keeps only in-frame clones here, not all; method: immunoSEQ multiplex PCR. Of around 87,000 clones listed, roughly nine tenths were seen once; the top ten hold approximately 9.3%. The sequenced material came from peripheral blood. These TCRs come from a man aged 50 or older with acute or convalescent COVID-19.

The chain links TRBV5-5 to TRBJ1-2; 7 bases map to TRBD1. CDR3 length equals 14 residues. Germline loops: CDR1 SGHKS, CDR2 YYEKEE (reference sequence). The V gene end was trimmed by 0 bases and the J gene end by 3 bases; junction bases not matched to a gene: 2. The CDR3 DNA reads TGTGCCAGCAGCTTGGTGGGACAGTACTATGGCTACACCTTC. Protein product: CASSLVGQYYGYTF.

A remark on this clone: One end of the junction does not line up with germline, which may come from a read error. This chain joins TRBV19 and TRBJ1-1; 9 nucleotides line up with TRBD1. Germline V gives CDR1 LNHDA, CDR2 SQIVND (reference sequence). The CDR3 has 15 amino acids. The CDR3 DNA is TGTGCCAGTACTATACAGGGGGCGCGAAACACTGAAGCTTTCTTT. Protein: CASTIQGARNTEAFF.

This chain uses TRBV12-2 with TRBJ2-1; the table's D call TRBD2 went unverified against the DNA. TRBV12-2 is given as a pseudogene. This CDR3 has 15 amino acids. The chain's CDR3 is CASRSLAGVINEQFF. DNA for the CDR3: TGTGCAAGTCGCTCCCTAGCGGGGGTCATCAATGAGCAGTTCTTC.

The chain is built from TRBV27 and TRBJ2-6, with D tentatively TRBD1 (6 bases). Trimming left V 3 bases short and J 2 bases short, with 14 bases between. From germline, CDR1 is MNHEY and CDR2 SMNVEV (reference sequence). The CDR3 length is 17 residues. The DNA for the CDR3 is TGTGCCAGCAGTTTTGTTCAGGGGATGGCTGGGGCCAACGTCCTGACTTTC. It encodes CASSFVQGMAGANVLTF.

As DNA, the CDR3 is TGTGCCAGCAGGGCGGGGGTGAGCACAGATACGCAGTATTTT. The encoded protein is CASRAGVSTDTQYF. This chain joins TRBV2 and TRBJ2-3; 7 bases are a match to TRBD2. Germline V gene sequence: CDR1 SNHLY, CDR2 FYNNEI. The V segment lost 6 bases and the J segment 0 bases; nucleotides outside the gene matches: 3. This CDR3 spans 14 amino acids.

The chain has TRBV3-1 (or the pseudogene TRBV3-2) and TRBJ2-5, with TRBD2 identical over 12 bases. The CDR3 runs to 14 residues. CDR1 LGHDT and CDR2 YNNKEL come from the germline V gene (reference sequence). The V and J ends lost 5 bases and 2 bases, in that order; junction bases with no gene match: 0. The CDR3 is CASSGLAGQETQYF. CDR3 nucleotide sequence: TGTGCCAGCAGCGGACTAGCGGGGCAAGAGACCCAGTACTTC.

The V and J genes are TRBV30 and TRBJ1-1; TRBD1 might be the D (5 bases). Deletions cut 4 bases from V and 0 bases from J, with 9 bases between. The CDR3 is 13 residues long. The germline V gene encodes CDR1 GTSNPN and CDR2 SVGIG (reference sequence). CDR3 sequence (DNA): TGTGCCTGGATCGGACATGTGAACACTGAAGCTTTCTTT. As protein: CAWIGHVNTEAFF.